These 3 T cell receptor beta chains share one sample of origin, sequenced in a study of shared clonotypes between healthy human individuals. Using immunoSEQ multiplex PCR, the repertoire was profiled, and TCRdb retains in-frame clones only, with some absent. In the table there are more than 1 million clones, more than 75% of which are singletons. The sample taken for sequencing was memory CD4+ T cells from PBMCs. Indicated subset: CD45RA-negative fraction. The receptors were sampled from a man aged 18 to 29 in good health. Some clones in this sample may be carry-over from other donors' samples.

CDR3 region: CASSFLQGAGGGSVGELFF. CDR3 sequence (DNA): TGTGCCAGCAGTTTTCTCCAGGGGGCAGGGGGAGGGAGCGTCGGGGAGCTGTTTTTT. V gene TRBV28 combines with J gene TRBJ2-2; D perhaps matches TRBD1 (8 bases). Germline V gene lookup returns CDR1 MDHEN and CDR2 SYDVKM. The CDR3 totals 19 residues. V was clipped by 3 bases and J by 7 bases, with 27 bases between them.

The CDR3 region is CASSLGTLGATQYF. The CDR3 region has the DNA TGTGCCAGCAGCTTAGGGACCCTGGGGGCTACGCAGTATTTT. The gene calls are TRBV11-3 and TRBJ2-3; a weak D match, TRBD1 (6 bases). Germline lookup yields CDR1 SGHNT and CDR2 YENEEA. CDR3 size: 14 residues. V gave up 1 base and J gave up 8 bases, with 13 bases separating them.

This clone was seen only a few times. In the same sample, other DNA sequences code for this CDR3. The chain is built from TRBV27 and TRBJ2-2, with unresolved D. The CDR3 loop spans 14 amino acids. The V end lost 5 bases, the J end lost 0 bases, and 7 bases lay between the germline ends. Germline V gene lookup returns CDR1 MNHEY and CDR2 SMNVEV (reference sequence). The CDR3 bases are TGTGCCAGCAGTCCCCGACCGAACACCGGGGAGCTGTTTTTT. This codes for CASSPRPNTGELFF.